This T cell receptor (beta chain) was sequenced in a study of T cell responses to AZD1222 COVID-19 vaccine. In the case of this clone: Its antigen is unidentified.

V lost 4 bases and J 8 bases, leaving 6 bases between the germline ends. The CDR3 runs to 11 residues. Germline V lookup: CDR1 KGHSY, CDR2 FQNENV. Only in-frame clones appear in the TCRdb table, and some are missing; sequencing was by immunoSEQ multiplex PCR. This table has around 200,000 clones, around nine tenths appearing once. Study-wide findings and caveats: Vaccine-associated CD4 TCRs ranged over spike, dominating at 160-218 and 743-854. Targeting of unmutated variant regions was reportedly seen in nearly half of spike-specific TCRs. Increases in Spike-specific TCR breadth and depth were seen after two AZD1222 doses. Clonal diversity was possibly underestimated; the donors were predominantly white British and more often female.

The rearrangement joins TRBV16 to TRBJ2-1; no reliable D call. The sample was peripheral blood, taken 28 days after the second AZD1222 dose. The receptor was isolated from an adult who received the AZD1222 COVID-19 vaccine. CDR3 DNA: TGTGCCAGCAGCCCCTCGGATGAGCAGTTCTTC. Its translation: CASSPSDEQFF. Full variable domain (rest looked up from reference TRBV16 and TRBJ2-1): GEEVAQTPKHLVRGEGQKAKLYCAPIKGHSYVFWYQQVLKNEFKFLISFQNENVFDETGMPKERFSAKCLPNSPCSLEIQATKLEDSAVYFCASSPSDEQFFGPGTRLTVL.